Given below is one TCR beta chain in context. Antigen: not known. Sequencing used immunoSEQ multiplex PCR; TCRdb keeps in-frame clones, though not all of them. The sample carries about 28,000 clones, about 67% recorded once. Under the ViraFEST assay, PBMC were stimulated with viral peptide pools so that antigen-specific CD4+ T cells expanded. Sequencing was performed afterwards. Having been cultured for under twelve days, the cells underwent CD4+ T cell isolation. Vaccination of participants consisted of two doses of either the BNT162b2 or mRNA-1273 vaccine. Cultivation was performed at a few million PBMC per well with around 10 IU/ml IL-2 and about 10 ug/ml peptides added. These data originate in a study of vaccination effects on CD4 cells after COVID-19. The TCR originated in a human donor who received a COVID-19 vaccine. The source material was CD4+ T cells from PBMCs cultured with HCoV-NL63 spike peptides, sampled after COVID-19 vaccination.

This CDR3 reads CASSPDRLYGYTF. CDR3 coding DNA: TGTGCCAGCTCACCGGACAGGCTCTATGGCTACACCTTC. The gene calls are TRBV18 and TRBJ1-2, with 7 bases aligning to TRBD1. CDR1 and CDR2 (germline): KGHSH, LQKENI. This CDR3 has 13 residues. V dropped 3 bases and J dropped 4; count of bases not matched to a gene: 2.